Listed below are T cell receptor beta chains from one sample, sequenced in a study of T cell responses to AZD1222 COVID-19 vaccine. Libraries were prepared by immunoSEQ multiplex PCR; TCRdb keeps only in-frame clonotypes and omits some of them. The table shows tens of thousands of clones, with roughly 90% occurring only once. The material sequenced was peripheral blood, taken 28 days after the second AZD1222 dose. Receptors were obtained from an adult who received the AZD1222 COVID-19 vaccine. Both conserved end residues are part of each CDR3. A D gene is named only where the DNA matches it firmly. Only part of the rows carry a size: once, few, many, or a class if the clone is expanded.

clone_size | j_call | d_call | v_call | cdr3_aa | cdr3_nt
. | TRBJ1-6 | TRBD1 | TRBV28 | CASSRPGQHLYNSPLHF | TGTGCCAGCAGCCGCCCGGGACAGCACCTATATAATTCACCCCTCCACTTT
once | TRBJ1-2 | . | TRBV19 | CASNRESGYTF | TGTGCCAGTAATAGGGAAAGTGGCTACACCTTC
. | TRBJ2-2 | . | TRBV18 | CASSPNDSTGELFF | TGTGCCAGCTCACCCAACGACAGCACCGGGGAGCTGTTTTTT
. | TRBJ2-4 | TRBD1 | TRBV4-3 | CASSRGTDRNIQYF | TGCGCCAGCAGCCGTGGGACAGACAGAAACATTCAGTACTTC
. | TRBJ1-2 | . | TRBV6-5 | CASSYLGTDGYTF | TGTGCCAGCAGTTACCTGGGGACGGATGGCTACACCTTC
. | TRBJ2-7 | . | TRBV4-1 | CASSQDASGVLGEQYF | TGCGCCAGCAGCCAAGATGCCTCCGGAGTCCTAGGAGAGCAGTACTTC
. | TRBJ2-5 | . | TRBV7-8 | CASSKRSALGTQYF | TGTGCCAGCAGCAAGAGGTCGGCTTTGGGGACCCAGTACTTC
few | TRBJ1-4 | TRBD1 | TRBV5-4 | CASSSNRGLNEKLFF | TGTGCCAGCAGCTCAAACAGGGGGCTTAATGAAAAACTGTTTTTT
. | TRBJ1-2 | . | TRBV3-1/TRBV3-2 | CASSHDPRTGGYTF | TGTGCCAGCAGCCACGATCCGCGGACGGGTGGCTACACCTTC
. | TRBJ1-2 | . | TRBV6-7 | CASRERGGNYGYTF | TGTGCCAGCAGGGAGAGGGGGGGAAACTATGGCTACACCTTC
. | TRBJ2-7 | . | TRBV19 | CASSTIFGTFDYEQYF | TGTGCCAGTAGTACTATATTCGGGACGTTTGACTACGAGCAGTACTTC
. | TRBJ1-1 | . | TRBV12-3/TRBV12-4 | CASSFWGRTEAFF | TGTGCCAGCAGTTTTTGGGGGCGCACTGAAGCTTTCTTT
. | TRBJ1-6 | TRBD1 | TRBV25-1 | CASSGTGGPSPLHF | TGTGCCAGCAGTGGGACAGGGGGTCCTTCACCCCTCCACTTT
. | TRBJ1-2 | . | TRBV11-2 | CASSLRGGAGATLAYGYTF | TGTGCCAGCAGCTTACGCGGGGGGGCAGGGGCGACTCTGGCCTATGGCTACACCTTC
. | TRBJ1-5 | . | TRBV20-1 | CSASISQASNQPQHF | TGCAGTGCTAGTATATCCCAGGCAAGCAATCAGCCCCAGCATTTT
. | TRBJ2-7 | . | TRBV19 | CASSISQSYEQYF | TGTGCCAGTAGTATCAGTCAGAGCTACGAGCAGTACTTC
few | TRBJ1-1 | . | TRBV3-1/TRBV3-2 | CASSQEGVGAFF | TGTGCCAGCAGCCAAGAGGGGGTGGGAGCTTTCTTT
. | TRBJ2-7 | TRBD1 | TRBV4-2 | CASSQETGGSSYVEQYF | TGTGCCAGCAGCCAAGAAACAGGGGGCTCTTCCTACGTCGAGCAGTACTTC
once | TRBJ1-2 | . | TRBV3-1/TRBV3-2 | CASSSTYGYTF | TGTGCCAGCAGCTCAACCTATGGCTACACCTTC
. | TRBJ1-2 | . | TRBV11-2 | CASTSIPKGANYGYTF | TGTGCCAGCACCTCAATCCCCAAGGGCGCTAACTATGGCTACACCTTC
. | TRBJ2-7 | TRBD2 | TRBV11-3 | CASSRAGGYEQYF | TGTGCCAGCAGCCGGGCGGGAGGTTACGAGCAGTACTTC
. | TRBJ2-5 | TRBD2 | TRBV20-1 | CSASRRGEETQYF | TGCAGTGCTAGTAGGCGGGGGGAAGAGACCCAGTACTTC
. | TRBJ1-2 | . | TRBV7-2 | CASSLSGPPWGYTF | TGTGCCAGCAGCTTGAGTGGGCCGCCTTGGGGCTACACCTTC
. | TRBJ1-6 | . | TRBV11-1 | CASSTGTNSPLHF | TGTGCCAGCAGCACGGGGACGAATTCACCCCTCCACTTT
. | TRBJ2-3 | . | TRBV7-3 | CASSLGHTDTQYF | TGTGCCAGCAGCTTAGGTCACACAGATACGCAGTATTTT